Sequencing of this TCR beta chain was carried out in a study of blood T cell repertoires in COVID-19. Study-wide background: Samples of COVID-19 (acute and convalescent) were obtained from the United States, Italy and Spain. The cDNA or gDNA used as material had been derived from T cells, B-cell-depleted T cells, or PBMCs.

The authors' processing: It was from reference gene primer amplification that nucleated cell counts were estimated. Generated by immunoSEQ multiplex PCR, the TCRdb table keeps only in-frame clones and is missing some. The DNA was the basis for D and trimming; V, J and clone size are from that table. The sample contains 150,000 to 200,000 clones, about three quarters of which appear only once. The germline V gene encodes CDR1 SNHLY and CDR2 FYNNEI. The CDR3 runs to 13 residues. V was clipped by 6 bases and J by 3 bases; unmatched bases: 3. The TCR sequence derives from a woman aged 45-59 years with active or convalescent COVID-19. Source material: peripheral blood. The genes are TRBV2 and TRBJ2-5, with 8 positions matching TRBD2. CDR3 nucleotide sequence: TGTGCCAGCAGCGGGACTAGAGAAGAGACCCAGTACTTC. Protein: CASSGTREETQYF.